The 13 T cell receptor beta chains given below trace back to one sample, sequenced in a study of cytomegalovirus exposure and HLA in healthy donors. The PCR was carried out with 60 Vbeta primers and 13 Jbeta primers. TCRdb keeps only in-frame clones here, not all; method: immunoSEQ multiplex PCR. The sample carries roughly 140,000 clones, about 78% recorded once. The sample taken for sequencing was PBMCs. These receptors were obtained from a man aged 35-49 years in good health and CMV-seropositive.

The chain couples TRBV30 to TRBJ1-5, with 9 bases identical to TRBD1. From germline, CDR1 is GTSNPN and CDR2 SVGIG (reference sequence). This CDR3 comprises 12 residues. Trimming took 4 bases from V and 6 from J; bases not matched to a gene: 1. CDR3 nucleotide sequence: TGTGCCTGGAACAGGGGGCTTCAGCCCCAGCATTTT. Protein product: CAWNRGLQPQHF.

The gene calls are TRBV9 and TRBJ2-1, with TRBD2 identical over 7 bases. This CDR3 has 15 amino acids. After removal of 4 bases from V and 5 bases from J, the junction contained 9 bases not matched to a gene. Germline CDR1 reads SGDLS; CDR2 reads YYNGEE. CDR3 in amino acids: CASSPWGGGNNEQFF. The CDR3 DNA reads TGTGCCAGCAGCCCCTGGGGGGGTGGGAACAATGAGCAGTTCTTC.

The rearrangement links TRBV7-6 to TRBJ2-1, with 16 positions matching TRBD2. J lost 4 bases, V lost 1 base, and 7 bases had no gene match. The germline V gene encodes CDR1 SGHVS and CDR2 FNYEAQ. This CDR3 region has 19 residues. CDR3 in amino acids: CASSLVGTSGGAGYNEQFF. As DNA, the CDR3 is TGTGCCAGCAGCTTAGTTGGGACTAGCGGGGGGGCCGGGTACAATGAGCAGTTCTTC.

The chain uses TRBV30 and TRBJ1-5; possible D gene TRBD1, 6 bases. CDR1 and CDR2 (germline): GTSNPN, SVGIG (reference sequence). The CDR3 runs 14 residues. With 0 bases removed from V and 5 bases from J, the gap between germline ends came to 11 bases. The CDR3 reads CAWSVPGVYQPQHF. The DNA of the CDR3 is TGTGCCTGGAGTGTGCCAGGGGTGTATCAGCCCCAGCATTTT.

The genes are TRBV6-5 and TRBJ2-7; 9 bases are a match to TRBD2. The V gene's germline CDR1 is MNHEY and CDR2 SVGAGI. The trim removed 4 bases at V and 5 bases at J, leaving 6 bases unmatched. The CDR3 spans 14 residues. CDR3 coding DNA: TGTGCCAGCAGTTCTTTAGCGGGAGTGGACGAGCAGTACTTC. It encodes CASSSLAGVDEQYF.

The chain is built from TRBV6-5 and TRBJ2-5; D is perhaps TRBD2 (5 bases). Trimming left V 8 bases short and J 4 bases short, with 14 bases between. This CDR3 contains 13 residues. Germline V gives CDR1 MNHEY, CDR2 SVGAGI. The CDR3 DNA reads as TGTGCCAGCGGGGTCCCTCGGGGAGAGACCCAGTACTTC. The encoded protein is CASGVPRGETQYF.

The V call is TRBV7-9, the J call TRBJ2-5; D may be TRBD2 (5 bases). Trimming removed 3 bases from V and 2 bases from J, with 7 bases in between. Per germline, CDR1 SEHNR and CDR2 FQNEAQ (reference sequence). This CDR3 has 13 residues. CDR3 bases: TGTGCCAGCAGCTTTTCGGGGCAAGAGACCCAGTACTTC. It encodes CASSFSGQETQYF.

The chain has TRBV28 and TRBJ1-2, with no clear D. V lost 5 bases, J lost 11 bases, and 15 bases lay in between. CDR3 length: 12 residues. Germline V lookup: CDR1 MDHEN, CDR2 SYDVKM. CDR3 nucleotides: TGTGCCAGCAGTCCACCCACAGTCAGGTACACCTTC. Its protein product is CASSPPTVRYTF.

The chain uses TRBV29-1 and TRBJ1-1; 8 nucleotides line up with TRBD1. The germline gives CDR1 SQVTM, CDR2 ANQGSEA. The CDR3 consists of 13 residues. The ends lost 7 bases at V and 3 bases at J; junction bases unmatched: 7. The CDR3 reads CSGLPQGDTEAFF. CDR3 nucleotide sequence: TGCAGCGGATTACCACAGGGGGACACTGAAGCTTTCTTT.

This sequence joins TRBV2 and TRBJ2-1; 11 bases fit TRBD1. This CDR3 spans 18 amino acids. Trimming removed 1 base from V and 4 bases from J; junction bases left unmatched: 9. Germline V gene lookup returns CDR1 SNHLY and CDR2 FYNNEI. CDR3: CASSEGTGGGRGYNEQFF. The CDR3 DNA is TGTGCCAGCAGTGAAGGGACAGGGGGCGGTCGGGGATACAATGAGCAGTTCTTC.

This clone was counted once. This chain connects TRBV10-3 to TRBJ2-7; D is possibly TRBD1 (6 bases). CDR1 and CDR2 (germline): ENHRY, SYGVKD. This CDR3 has 15 residues. With 6 bases removed from V and 0 bases from J, the gap between germline ends came to 15 bases. The CDR3 loop reads CAISGGQKSSYEQYF. The CDR3 nucleotides are TGTGCCATCAGCGGCGGACAGAAGAGCTCCTACGAGCAGTACTTC.

The V and J genes are TRBV9 and TRBJ2-5; D possibly corresponds to TRBD1 (5 bases). The CDR3 consists of 13 residues. Germline CDR1 is SGDLS and CDR2 is YYNGEE. Trimming took 2 bases from V and 5 from J, leaving 10 bases between them. In nucleotides, the CDR3 is TGTGCCAGCAGCGTGACAGCTAAGGAGACCCAGTACTTC. It codes for CASSVTAKETQYF.

The table lists this clone with a few counts. The chain recombines TRBV27 with TRBJ1-5; tentative D call: TRBD1 (6 bases). Germline-derived CDR1 and CDR2 are MNHEY and SMNVEV (reference sequence). The CDR3 covers 14 residues. Between the trimmed V and J ends, which lost 8 bases and 0 bases, there was a span of 11 bases. Written as DNA, the CDR3 is TGTGCCAGCGCGGGGGCAGCTAGCAATCAGCCCCAGCATTTT. The encoded protein is CASAGAASNQPQHF.